The entry below gives a single TCR beta chain sequence along with its context. Its matching antigen is unknown. Germline V CDR1 and CDR2: SGHDT, YYEEEE. The germline V and J ends were trimmed by 0 bases and 2 bases, with 6 bases remaining between them. This CDR3 region has 13 residues. Single viable CD3+CD4+CD8-CD45RO+ cells were sorted as the memory CD4+ T cells. Serum IgG to CMV pp150, pp28, p38 and p52 defined serostatus. This specimen comes from a study of memory CD4+ T cells and cytomegalovirus serostatus. Study-level information: Donors were healthy Belgian adults, several CMV seropositive and approximately 25 seronegative.

This table comes from immunoSEQ multiplex PCR, and its TCRdb copy is limited to in-frame clones, with some not included. The sample shows over 60,000 clones, approximately 71% of them seen only once. Findings and caveats of the study: About 40% of the roughly 150 known CMV-associated TCRbeta sequences appeared in CD4+ memory. CMV serostatus prediction reached median AUC roughly 0.95, or 0.91 with US-trained model.

The sequence came from an adult in good health and CMV-seronegative. Sequences were obtained from memory CD4+ T cells from blood. The J gene is TRBJ2-7, the V gene TRBV5-6; D not resolved. The CDR3 spells CASSLVQTYEQYF. CDR3 sequence (DNA): TGTGCCAGCAGCTTGGTTCAGACCTACGAGCAGTACTTC.